The next 17 T cell receptor beta chains were all read from a single sample in a study of regulatory and conventional T cells in RAG deficiency. Blood CD4+ CD25-low CD127-high conventional T cells supplied the genomic DNA template. Data came from immunoSEQ multiplex PCR; TCRdb stores just in-frame clones and leaves some out. The sample lists about 30,000 clones, 90% to 95% occurring once. In addition, the sample was reused for a study of regulatory T cells. That source reports: The primer mix had 52 TRBV and 13 TRBJ primers.

The sequencing sample was made of CD25- CD4+ T cells sorted from blood. The source is a human donor in good health.

V gene TRBV5-5 combines with J gene TRBJ2-5; the match to TRBD1 covers 9 bases. Germline V gene data show CDR1 as SGHKS and CDR2 as YYEKEE (reference sequence). CDR3 length: 17 residues. With 2 bases clipped from V and 4 bases from J, the junction kept 12 bases outside the gene matches. The CDR3 spells CASSLSGTGSRGETQYF. In DNA, the CDR3 is TGTGCCAGCAGCTTATCTGGGACAGGGTCGAGGGGAGAGACCCAGTACTTC. Drawing the rest from reference TRBV5-5 and TRBJ2-5, the complete variable domain is DAGVTQSPTHLIKTRGQQVTLRCSPISGHKSVSWYQQVLGQGPQFIFQYYEKEERGRGNFPDRFSARQFPNYSSELNVNALLLGDSALYLCASSLSGTGSRGETQYFGPGTRLLVL.

The chain recombines TRBV28 with TRBJ1-5, with 7 bases lining up with TRBD1. CDR1 MDHEN and CDR2 SYDVKM come from the germline V gene. The CDR3 runs to 14 residues. Trimming removed 6 bases from V and 6 bases from J; junction bases left unmatched: 8. CDR3 region: CASSTQGGGQPQHF. The CDR3 DNA sequence: TGTGCCAGCAGCACCCAGGGGGGCGGTCAGCCCCAGCATTTT.

The rearrangement joins TRBV6-5 to TRBJ1-1; D not certain. This CDR3 has 15 residues. The V gene lost 5 bases and the J gene lost 3 bases, with 16 bases spanning the gap. Germline V gives CDR1 MNHEY, CDR2 SVGAGI. The DNA of the CDR3 is TGTGCCAGCAGTCGCACTTATCCTGTGGACACTGAAGCTTTCTTT. This translates into CASSRTYPVDTEAFF.

The chain recombines TRBV5-1 with TRBJ2-1, with D possibly TRBD1 on 6 matching bases. This CDR3 is built from 13 residues. V lost 0 bases, J lost 8 bases, and 9 bases lay in between. Germline assignment: CDR1 SGHRS and CDR2 YFSETQ. In DNA, the CDR3 is TGCGCCAGCAGCTTGGCCACAGGGCATGAGCAGTTCTTC. Residues: CASSLATGHEQFF. Full variable domain (remainder filled in from reference TRBV5-1 and TRBJ2-1): KAGVTQTPRYLIKTRGQQVTLSCSPISGHRSVSWYQQTPGQGLQFLFEYFSETQRNKGNFPGRFSGRQFSNSRSEMNVSTLELGDSALYLCASSLATGHEQFFGPGTRLTVL.

The J gene is TRBJ2-2, the V gene TRBV29-1, with a tentative D call TRBD1 (5 bases). This CDR3 is 12 amino acids long. Germline loops: CDR1 SQVTM, CDR2 ANQGSEA. V gave up 4 bases and J gave up 6 bases, with 9 bases separating them. The CDR3 loop is CSVGWGPGELFF. The CDR3 DNA sequence: TGCAGCGTTGGGTGGGGCCCCGGGGAGCTGTTTTTT.

The CDR3, as DNA: TGTGCCAGCAGCGCTAGCGGGGGGGCAACAGATACGCAGTATTTT. Translated: CASSASGGATDTQYF. This chain joins TRBV7-9 and TRBJ2-3; 12 bases line up with TRBD2. Germline CDR1 is SEHNR and CDR2 is FQNEAQ (reference sequence). The V gene end was trimmed by 5 bases and the J gene end by 3 bases; junction bases not matched to a gene: 3. This CDR3 is 15 amino acids long.

V usage is TRBV5-1 and J usage is TRBJ2-3; 7 positions agree with TRBD1. Trimming cost V 2 bases and J 1 base; bases outside gene matches: 10. Germline V gives CDR1 SGHRS, CDR2 YFSETQ. The CDR3 has 17 residues. CDR3 in DNA: TGCGCCAGCAGCTTAACCCGATTCGGGACAGGCACAGATACGCAGTATTTT. It specifies CASSLTRFGTGTDTQYF.

The chain carries TRBV5-1 and TRBJ2-2; 8 bases align to TRBD1. The V segment lost 2 bases and the J segment 1 base; nucleotides outside the gene matches: 1. CDR1 and CDR2 (germline): SGHRS, YFSETQ. The CDR3 loop spans 15 amino acids. This CDR3 reads CASSFGTGNTGELFF. The DNA for the CDR3 is TGCGCCAGCAGCTTCGGGACAGGGAACACCGGGGAGCTGTTTTTT.

This chain uses TRBV19 with TRBJ2-2; TRBD2 matches 7 bases. Germline values: CDR1 LNHDA, CDR2 SQIVND (reference sequence). Trimming at V came to 6 bases and at J to 4 bases, leaving 5 bases not matched to a gene. This CDR3 has 14 residues. The CDR3, as DNA: TGTGCCAGTAGCAGCCCGGGGGGCACCGGGGAGCTGTTTTTT. It is translated as CASSSPGGTGELFF.

This rearrangement joins TRBV19 to TRBJ1-1; the match to TRBD1 covers 7 bases. The CDR3 is 13 residues long. Trimming took 8 bases from V and 1 from J; bases not matched to a gene: 4. Germline V gene lookup returns CDR1 LNHDA and CDR2 SQIVND (reference sequence). Here the CDR3 DNA reads TGTGCCAGTGCCGGGACAGCGAACACTGAAGCTTTCTTT. It codes for CASAGTANTEAFF.

The V gene is TRBV11-1, the J gene TRBJ1-2; 8 bases align to TRBD1. This CDR3 is built from 15 residues. V was clipped by 5 bases and J by 5 bases; unmatched bases: 10. Germline values: CDR1 SGHAT, CDR2 FQDESV (reference sequence). The DNA for the CDR3 is TGTGCCAGCAGCCCATGGACAGGGCTAGGATATGGCTACACCTTC. Translated, it gives CASSPWTGLGYGYTF.

This chain joins TRBV6-5 and TRBJ2-7; 12 nucleotides align to TRBD2. CDR1 MNHEY and CDR2 SVGAGI come from the germline V gene. The CDR3 consists of 15 residues. J lost 1 base, V lost 6 bases, and 4 bases had no gene match. The CDR3 is CASRKLAGGSYEQYF. CDR3 nucleotides: TGTGCCAGCAGAAAACTAGCGGGGGGTTCCTACGAGCAGTACTTC.

The chain combines TRBV6-1 with TRBJ1-4; 12 bases are shared with TRBD1. Looked up from germline, CDR1 is MNHNS and CDR2 is SASEGT. The J segment lost 10 bases and the V segment lost 8 bases, leaving 11 bases of the junction unmatched. The CDR3 loop spans 15 amino acids. The CDR3 region has the DNA TGTGCCAGCGTGAAGGCCGGGACAGGGGGCGTAAAACTGTTTTTT. This gives the protein CASVKAGTGGVKLFF.

In its sample, this clone was seen once. The chain couples TRBV27 to TRBJ1-1; no definite D call. This CDR3 has 13 amino acids. In germline, CDR1 is MNHEY, CDR2 SMNVEV (reference sequence). V was pared by 2 bases and J by 1 base, with 5 bases between. The chain's CDR3 is CASSLVQNTEAFF. The CDR3 DNA reads TGTGCCAGCAGTTTAGTCCAGAACACTGAAGCTTTCTTT.

The chain recombines TRBV7-2 with TRBJ2-2; D is perhaps TRBD2 (6 bases). Per germline, CDR1 SGHTA and CDR2 FQGNSA. Trimming left V 5 bases short and J 3 bases short, with 16 bases between. This CDR3 spans 16 amino acids. The CDR3, as DNA: TGTGCCAGCAGCAACTACCGGGGACTTTACACCGGGGAGCTGTTTTTT. It yields the protein CASSNYRGLYTGELFF.

This rearrangement joins TRBV28 to TRBJ1-1; 7 nucleotides line up with TRBD1. This CDR3 has 14 amino acids. Germline loops: CDR1 MDHEN, CDR2 SYDVKM. Losses at the gene ends were 6 bases for V and 5 bases for J; bases not matched to a gene: 9. CDR3 sequence: CASSSNPQGTEAFF. CDR3 nucleotide sequence: TGTGCCAGCAGCTCCAACCCACAGGGGACTGAAGCTTTCTTT.

The chain combines TRBV5-4 with TRBJ2-7; the match to TRBD2 covers 8 bases. Germline lookup yields CDR1 SGHNT and CDR2 YYREEE (reference sequence). With V trimmed by 4 bases and J by 2 bases, 5 bases remained unmatched. The CDR3 extends over 14 amino acids. CDR3 protein: CASSRSGGPYEQYF. CDR3 coding DNA: TGTGCCAGCAGCCGGAGCGGGGGCCCCTACGAGCAGTACTTC.